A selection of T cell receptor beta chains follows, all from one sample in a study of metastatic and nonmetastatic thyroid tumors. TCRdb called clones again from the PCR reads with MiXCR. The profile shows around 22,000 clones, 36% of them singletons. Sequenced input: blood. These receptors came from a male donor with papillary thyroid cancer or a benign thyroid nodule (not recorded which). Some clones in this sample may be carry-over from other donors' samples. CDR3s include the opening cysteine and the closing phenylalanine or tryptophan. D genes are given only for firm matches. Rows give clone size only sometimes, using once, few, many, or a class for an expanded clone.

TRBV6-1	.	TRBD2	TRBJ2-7	TGTGCCAGCAGTCTTATGCGGGAGTACGAGCAGTACTTC	CASSLMREYEQYF
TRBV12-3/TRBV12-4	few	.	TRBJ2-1	TGTGCCAGCACTGACAAGAGCTCCTACAATGAGCAGTTCTTC	CASTDKSSYNEQFF
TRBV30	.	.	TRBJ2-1	TGTGCCTGGAACTCCGCAGGGGCGATATACAATGAGCAGTTCTTC	CAWNSAGAIYNEQFF
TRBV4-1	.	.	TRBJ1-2	TGCGCCAGCAGCCAAGAGCGGGGAAGCTACACATTC	CASSQERGSYTF
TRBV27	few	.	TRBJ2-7	TGTGCCAGCAGGACCGATGACACCTACGAGCAGTACTTC	CASRTDDTYEQYF
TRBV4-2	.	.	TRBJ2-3	TGTGCCAGCAGCCAATGGGGGAGATCAACCCTTCAAGGATCAGATACGCAGTATTTT	CASSQWGRSTLQGSDTQYF
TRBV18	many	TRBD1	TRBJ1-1	TGTGCCAGCTCACGAAAGGAACAGGGGAAGTTGAACACTGAAGCTTTCTTT	CASSRKEQGKLNTEAFF
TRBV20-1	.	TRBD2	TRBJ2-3	TGCAGTGCTAGCCGGGCGGGGGGAAATCCTAGCACAGATACGCAGTATTTT	CSASRAGGNPSTDTQYF
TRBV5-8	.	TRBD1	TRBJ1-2	TGTTCCAGCAACCCTCGGGGGACAGCAAATGGCTACACCTTC	CSSNPRGTANGYTF
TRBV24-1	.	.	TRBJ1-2	TGTGCCACCAGTGATAGCTATGGCTACACCTTC	CATSDSYGYTF
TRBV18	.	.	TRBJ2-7	TGTGCCAGCTCATCCCGGGACACGACTTACGAGCAGTACTTC	CASSSRDTTYEQYF
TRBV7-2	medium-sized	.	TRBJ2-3	TGTGCCAGCAGGAAAAACCGGGACGACACAGATACGCAGTATTTT	CASRKNRDDTDTQYF
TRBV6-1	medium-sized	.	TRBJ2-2	TGTGCCAGCAGTTATTTTCGCGGGGAGCTGTTTTTT	CASSYFRGELFF
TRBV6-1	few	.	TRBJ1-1	TGTGCCAGCAGTTCAGGGGCACCAATCACTGAAGCTTTCTTT	CASSSGAPITEAFF
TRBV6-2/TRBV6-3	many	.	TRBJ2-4	TGTGCCAGCACCCTCTCGGGGAGCTCGAAAAACATTCAGTACTTC	CASTLSGSSKNIQYF
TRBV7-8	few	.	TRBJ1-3	TGTGCCAGCAGCCCCTTTGGAAACACCATATATTTT	CASSPFGNTIYF
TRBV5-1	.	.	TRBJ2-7	TGCGCCAGCAGCCAACCGCAGGCGAACTACGAGCAGTACTTC	CASSQPQANYEQYF
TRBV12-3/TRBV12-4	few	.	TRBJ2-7	TGTGCCAGCAGTTTTTTCCGGGAAGGCTCCTACGAGCAGTACTTC	CASSFFREGSYEQYF
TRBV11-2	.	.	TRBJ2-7	TGTGCCAGCAGCTTTGGGTCTGCGGGGCGGACTACCTTCTACGAGCAGTACTTC	CASSFGSAGRTTFYEQYF
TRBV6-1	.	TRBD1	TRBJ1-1	TGTGCCAGCAGGACAGGGGGGGAAGGAGCTGAAGCTTTCTTT	CASRTGGEGAEAFF
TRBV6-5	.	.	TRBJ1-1	TGTGCCAGCAGTTACGCTTCCGGGACGAAGGGTGAAGCTTTCTTT	CASSYASGTKGEAFF
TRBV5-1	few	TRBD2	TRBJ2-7	TGCGCCAGCAGCTGGGGGGGTAGCGCCTACGAGCAGTACTTC	CASSWGGSAYEQYF
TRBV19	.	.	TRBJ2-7	TGTGCCAGTAGTCCCGGACGAGGGATCGAGCAGTACTTC	CASSPGRGIEQYF
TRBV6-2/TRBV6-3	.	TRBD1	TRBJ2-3	TGTGCCAGCAGTTACAGAGGTTGGGACAGGACCTCAGATACGCAGTATTTT	CASSYRGWDRTSDTQYF
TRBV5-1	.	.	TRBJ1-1	TGCGCCAGCAGCTTGGCCTCCGGCAGGGTCGCTGAAGCTTTCTTT	CASSLASGRVAEAFF
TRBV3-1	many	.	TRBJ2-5	TGTGCCAGCAGCCAAGATTGGGCCTTGGAGACCCAGTACTTC	CASSQDWALETQYF
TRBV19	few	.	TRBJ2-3	TGTGCCAGTAAGATGAGGCAGAGTAGGACAGATACGCAGTATTTT	CASKMRQSRTDTQYF
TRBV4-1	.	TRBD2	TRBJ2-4	TGCGCCAGCAGCCACCCTAGCGGGAGGGGAGCCAAAAACATTCAGTACTTC	CASSHPSGRGAKNIQYF
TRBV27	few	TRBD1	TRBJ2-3	TGTGCCAGCAGTCTAGGACAGGGAATTTGGTATTTT	CASSLGQGIWYF
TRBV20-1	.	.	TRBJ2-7	TGCAGTGCTAGTAGACAGCCGGTGAACTCCTACGAGCAGTACTTC	CSASRQPVNSYEQYF
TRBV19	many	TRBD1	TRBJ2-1	TGTGCCAGTAGTATCTCGACAGGGGGAAGTTTCGATGAGCAGTTCTTC	CASSISTGGSFDEQFF
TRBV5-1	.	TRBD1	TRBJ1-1	TGCGCCAGCAGCCAGGGGGGCCCGAACACTGAAGCTTTCTTT	CASSQGGPNTEAFF
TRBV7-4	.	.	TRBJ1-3	TGTGCCAGCAGCTTACTCGGCCGCTCCTCTGGAAACACCATATATTTT	CASSLLGRSSGNTIYF
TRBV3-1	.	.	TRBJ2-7	TGTGCCAGCAGCCAAGATCGGGACTTCTCCTACGAGCAGTACTTC	CASSQDRDFSYEQYF
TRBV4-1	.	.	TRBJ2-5	TGCGCCAGCAGCCAAGAGCCCCGAGTTGGAGAGACCCAGTACTTC	CASSQEPRVGETQYF
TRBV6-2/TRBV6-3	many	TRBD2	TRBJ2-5	TGTGCCAGCAGTTACTCGCGGCGGGAGGGAGGGACCCAGTACTTC	CASSYSRREGGTQYF
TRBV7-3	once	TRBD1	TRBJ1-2	TGTGCCAGCAGCTTAGGGACAGGGGGCTTTGGCTACACCTTC	CASSLGTGGFGYTF
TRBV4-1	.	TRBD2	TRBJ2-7	TGCGCCAGCAGTCAAAGAGAGCGGGATGGGGAGCAGTACTTC	CASSQRERDGEQYF
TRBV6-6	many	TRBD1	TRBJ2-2	TGTGCCAGCAGTTACCAGGGGGCAAACACCGGGGAGCTGTTTTTT	CASSYQGANTGELFF
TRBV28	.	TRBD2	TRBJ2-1	TGTGCCAGCAGTACGGGACTAGCGGAGAACAATGAGCAGTTCTTC	CASSTGLAENNEQFF
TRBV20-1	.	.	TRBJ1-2	TGCAGTGCTAGACTGCCTCTGGGAGGCTACACCTTC	CSARLPLGGYTF
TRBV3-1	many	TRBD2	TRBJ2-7	TGTGCCAGCAGCCAAGAGAGGGGACTAGCGCCTCTCGAGCAGTACTTC	CASSQERGLAPLEQYF